Each of the 29 T cell receptor beta chains below was sequenced from the same sample in a study of blood T cell repertoires in COVID-19. Clones were read by immunoSEQ multiplex PCR, and TCRdb kept only the in-frame ones, dropping some. Of 240,000 or so clones listed, approximately 86% were seen once; the top ten hold 5.5% to 9%. Sequenced: peripheral blood. The receptors here all came from a woman between 65 and 79 years old with active or convalescent COVID-19.

The genes are TRBV15 and TRBJ2-1, with 8 bases aligning to TRBD1. J was trimmed by 10 bases and V by 0 bases; bases with no gene match: 8. The CDR3 totals 15 residues. Per the germline V gene, CDR1 is LNHNV and CDR2 is YYDKDF (reference sequence). CDR3 amino acids: CATSREFGQGWEQFF. As DNA, the CDR3 is TGTGCCACCAGCAGAGAATTCGGACAGGGTTGGGAGCAGTTCTTC.

The chain is built from TRBV5-8 and TRBJ2-7, with no clear D. Deletions cut 4 bases from V and 0 bases from J, with 8 bases between. The germline V gene has CDR1 SGHTS and CDR2 YDEGEE. The CDR3 sequence is 13 residues long. CDR3 protein: CASSLLPSYEQYF. CDR3 DNA: TGTGCCAGCAGCCTTCTCCCCTCCTACGAGCAGTACTTC.

This rearrangement joins TRBV2 to TRBJ1-3, with D unresolved. Trimming left V 6 bases short and J 5 bases short, with 17 bases between. CDR3 length: 15 residues. CDR1 is SNHLY and CDR2 is FYNNEI in the germline V gene. CDR3 sequence: CASSTPNLRRNTIYF. The CDR3 region has the DNA TGTGCCAGCAGCACTCCGAACCTGAGGAGAAACACCATATATTTT.

The chain has TRBV5-4 and TRBJ1-1, with D possibly matching TRBD1 (5 bases). The CDR3 length is 14 residues. V was cut by 0 bases and J by 4 bases, with 10 bases left in between. Looked up from germline, CDR1 is SGHNT and CDR2 is YYREEE (reference sequence). The CDR3 region is CASSLGLTGTEAFF. The DNA of the CDR3 is TGTGCCAGCAGCTTGGGCCTTACAGGCACTGAAGCTTTCTTT.

This chain joins TRBV5-6 and TRBJ2-7; perhaps TRBD2 as D (5 bases). The CDR3 contains 16 residues. V was clipped by 4 bases and J by 3 bases, with 20 bases between them. From germline, CDR1 is SGHDT and CDR2 YYEEEE. CDR3 nucleotides: TGTGCCAGCAGCCAAGGACTCACCCAAGGCTACTACGAGCAGTACTTC. It translates to CASSQGLTQGYYEQYF. Looking up the rest from reference TRBV5-6 and TRBJ2-7 gives the full variable domain: DAGVTQSPTHLIKTRGQQVTLRCSPKSGHDTVSWYQQALGQGPQFIFQYYEEEERQRGNFPDRFSGHQFPNYSSELNVNALLLGDSALYLCASSQGLTQGYYEQYFGPGTRLTVT.

The chain links TRBV21-1 to TRBJ2-1; whether TRBD1, the table's D call, matches the DNA was not checked. TRBV21-1 counts as a pseudogene. The CDR3 sequence is 16 residues long. For the CDR3, the DNA is TGTGCCAGCAGCAGTCGGGACAGGGGTAAGGTGAGGGAGCAGTTCTTC. Translated: CASSSRDRGKVREQFF.

This sequence joins TRBV6-1 and TRBJ1-2, with 8 bases matching TRBD1. CDR3 length: 18 amino acids. In germline, CDR1 is MNHNS, CDR2 SASEGT. Trimming removed 4 bases from V and 1 base from J; junction bases left unmatched: 14. CDR3 nucleotides: TGTGCCAGCAGTGGCAAAACCCCGGGACAGGCTCTTAACTATGGCTACACCTTC. Translation: CASSGKTPGQALNYGYTF.

The J gene is TRBJ1-2, the V gene TRBV6-5; the D gene is possibly TRBD1 (6 bases). The length of the CDR3 is 14 residues. Germline-derived CDR1 and CDR2 are MNHEY and SVGAGI. Trimming cost V 7 bases and J 4 bases, with 16 bases left between them. CDR3 residues: CASKQIQGTYGYTF. In DNA form, the CDR3 reads TGTGCCAGCAAACAAATCCAGGGGACCTATGGCTACACCTTC.

This rearrangement joins TRBV3-1 (or the pseudogene TRBV3-2) to TRBJ2-6, with no clear D. The ends were cut back, 3 bases at V and 0 bases at J, with 3 bases in the middle. Per germline, CDR1 LGHDT and CDR2 YNNKEL (reference sequence). This CDR3 region has 14 residues. In DNA form, the CDR3 reads TGTGCCAGCAGCCATAACTCTGGGGCCAACGTCCTGACTTTC. It specifies CASSHNSGANVLTF.

Here the CDR3 reads CASSLSGGSTEAFF. In DNA, the CDR3 is TGTGCCAGCAGCTTGTCGGGAGGGAGCACTGAAGCTTTCTTT. The V and J genes are TRBV5-6 and TRBJ1-1; no clear D gene. In germline, CDR1 is SGHDT, CDR2 YYEEEE. V dropped 1 base and J dropped 4 bases, with 11 bases sitting between them. The CDR3 loop spans 14 amino acids.

The CDR3 sequence: CASSSNNRFGYTF. As DNA, the CDR3 is TGTGCCAGCAGTTCTAATAACAGGTTCGGCTACACCTTC. This chain connects TRBV12-3 or TRBV12-4 to TRBJ1-2; perhaps TRBD1 as D (5 bases). V lost 4 bases, J lost 8 bases, and 14 bases lay in between. The length of the CDR3 is 13 residues.

In this sample, this clone turned up a few times. This chain connects TRBV15 to TRBJ1-1; no reliable D call. Trimming removed 6 bases from V and 1 base from J, with 15 bases in between. The CDR3 length is 15 residues. Germline V gene lookup returns CDR1 LNHNV and CDR2 YYDKDF (reference sequence). This CDR3 reads CATSPYIPGNTEAFF. DNA of the CDR3: TGTGCCACCAGTCCCTACATACCGGGGAACACTGAAGCTTTCTTT.

Only one count was recorded for this clone. This chain joins TRBV6-5 and TRBJ2-7; 10 bases map to TRBD1. The CDR3 runs 14 residues. V shed 10 bases and J 3 bases; nucleotides not matched to a gene: 9. Germline V gene sequence: CDR1 MNHEY, CDR2 SVGAGI. Here the CDR3 reads CATSTWTGGYEQYF. For the CDR3, the DNA is TGTGCCACCTCCACTTGGACAGGGGGCTACGAGCAGTACTTC.

Worth noting for this clone: The same CDR3 also results from other DNA sequences found in this sample. The gene calls are TRBV6-5 and TRBJ1-2, with 7 bases fitting TRBD1. Looked up from germline, CDR1 is MNHEY and CDR2 is SVGAGI. The CDR3 runs 12 residues. V lost 4 bases, J lost 6 bases, and 2 bases stayed unmatched. The CDR3 is CASSSTGDGYTF. CDR3 coding DNA: TGTGCCAGCAGTTCAACAGGGGATGGCTACACCTTC.

CDR3 nucleotides: TGTGCCAGCAGCACCCAAGCGGTTAGCACAGATACGCAGTATTTT. Translating it yields CASSTQAVSTDTQYF. The genes are TRBV7-2 and TRBJ2-3; TRBD2 is a possible D gene (5 bases). The V end was cut by 5 bases, the J end by 0 bases, with 12 bases between. Germline V gene data show CDR1 as SGHTA and CDR2 as FQGNSA. This CDR3 has 15 residues.

The chain carries TRBV2 and TRBJ1-5; TRBD1 matches 8 bases. The CDR3 covers 19 residues. The trim removed 6 bases at V and 0 bases at J, leaving 16 bases unmatched. Germline V gene lookup returns CDR1 SNHLY and CDR2 FYNNEI. The CDR3 sequence: CASRIGQGPTLPSNQPQHF. The CDR3 DNA sequence: TGTGCCAGCAGGATCGGACAGGGACCGACCTTACCTAGCAATCAGCCCCAGCATTTT.

This clone was seen a single time. This chain uses TRBV6-6 with TRBJ2-5; TRBD2 might be the D (6 bases). CDR1 and CDR2 from the germline V gene are MNHNY and SVGAGI (reference sequence). This CDR3 has 11 residues. The V gene lost 7 bases and the J gene lost 10 bases, with 13 bases spanning the gap. As DNA, the CDR3 is TGTGCCAGCACCAGGTGGGGGGACCAGTACTTC. This codes for CASTRWGDQYF.

The chain has TRBV5-1 and TRBJ1-1; tentative D call: TRBD1 (5 bases). CDR1 and CDR2 (germline): SGHRS, YFSETQ. V lost 0 bases and J lost 7, with 13 bases in between. CDR3 length: 14 residues. Here the CDR3 reads CASSLVWGESEAFF. The CDR3 region has the DNA TGCGCCAGCAGCTTGGTATGGGGGGAGAGTGAAGCTTTCTTT.

The rearrangement uses TRBV7-2 and TRBJ1-2; D remains ambiguous. V dropped 1 base and J dropped 8 bases, with 11 bases sitting between them. The CDR3 consists of 13 residues. Germline loops: CDR1 SGHTA, CDR2 FQGNSA. CDR3 residues: CASSLEERVGYTF. CDR3 nucleotide sequence: TGTGCCAGCAGCTTAGAGGAGAGGGTCGGCTACACCTTC.

V is TRBV7-2 and J is TRBJ1-6; D perhaps matches TRBD1 (5 bases). The CDR3 runs 14 residues. Trimming stripped 7 bases from V and 15 bases from J, with 22 bases between. Germline lookup yields CDR1 SGHTA and CDR2 FQGNSA. The CDR3 sequence is CASTFVAGGSGLHF. CDR3 in DNA: TGTGCCAGCACCTTTGTCGCCGGGGGGTCTGGCCTCCACTTT. The full variable domain, with the rest looked up from reference TRBV7-2 and TRBJ1-6, is GAGVSQSPSNKVTEKGKDVELRCDPISGHTALYWYRQSLGQGLEFLIYFQGNSAPDKSGLPSDRFSAERTGGSVSTLTIQRTQQEDSAVYLCASTFVAGGSGLHFGNGTRLTVT.

The chain has TRBV2 and TRBJ1-2; D is perhaps TRBD1 (5 bases). The V end lost 8 bases, the J end lost 8 bases, and 18 bases lay between the germline ends. The CDR3 extends over 13 amino acids. Germline-derived CDR1 and CDR2 are SNHLY and FYNNEI. The CDR3 bases are TGTGCCAGCGTAGATATGATAAGGGGCGGCTACACCTTC. Translated: CASVDMIRGGYTF.

The genes are TRBV28 and TRBJ1-2; D call uncertain. Germline V gene sequence: CDR1 MDHEN, CDR2 SYDVKM. CDR3 length equals 16 residues. The V end lost 6 bases, the J end lost 4 bases, and 21 bases lay between the germline ends. This chain's CDR3 is CASSGNRAQDLYGYTF. CDR3 nucleotide sequence: TGTGCCAGCAGCGGGAACCGGGCCCAGGACCTCTATGGCTACACCTTC.

The gene calls are TRBV12-3 or TRBV12-4 and TRBJ1-3; 7 nucleotides match TRBD1. With 6 bases clipped from V and 12 bases from J, the junction kept 5 bases outside the gene matches. The CDR3 has 11 residues. CDR3 in DNA: TGTGCCAGCAGCCACCGGGACAGCATATATTTT. It yields the protein CASSHRDSIYF.

The chain combines TRBV19 with TRBJ1-4, with 8 bases identical to TRBD1. The CDR3 has 15 residues. The ends lost 3 bases at V and 8 bases at J; junction bases unmatched: 8. CDR1 and CDR2 (germline): LNHDA, SQIVND (reference sequence). The CDR3 loop is CASSIGDRLEEKLFF. The CDR3 coding sequence is TGTGCCAGTAGTATCGGGGACAGGCTAGAAGAAAAACTGTTTTTT.

V and J are TRBV5-6 and TRBJ1-5; a possible D gene is TRBD1 (5 bases). Germline V lookup: CDR1 SGHDT, CDR2 YYEEEE. The CDR3 sequence is 15 residues long. The V end was cut by 4 bases, the J end by 4 bases, with 15 bases between. For the CDR3, the DNA is TGTGCCAGCAGCCCGGGCTACAGGTTGAATCAGCCCCAGCATTTT. Translation gives CASSPGYRLNQPQHF.

This clone was seen only a few times. The CDR3 sequence is CATSRTGWNEQYF. Here the CDR3 DNA reads TGTGCCACGTCCCGGACAGGTTGGAACGAGCAGTACTTC. The V gene is TRBV24-1, the J gene TRBJ2-7; TRBD1 aligns across 7 bases. Trimming took 10 bases from V and 5 from J; bases not matched to a gene: 10. The V gene's germline CDR1 is KGHDR and CDR2 SFDVKD. There are 13 residues in the CDR3.

This clone came up once. The chain employs TRBV6-6 and TRBJ1-4; TRBD1 might be the D (5 bases). CDR1 and CDR2 from the germline V gene are MNHNY and SVGAGI (reference sequence). V was cut by 5 bases and J by 3 bases, with 16 bases left in between. This CDR3 is built from 16 residues. The CDR3 sequence is CASSRMGGAANEKLFF. The CDR3 bases are TGTGCCAGCAGTCGAATGGGAGGGGCGGCTAATGAAAAACTGTTTTTT.

The chain is built from TRBV9 and TRBJ1-3, with 9 bases aligning to TRBD1. Germline CDR1 and CDR2: SGDLS and YYNGEE. V lost 3 bases and J lost 2; bases outside the gene matches: 6. The CDR3 covers 16 residues. The CDR3 sequence is CASSAKGQGPGNTIYF. CDR3 nucleotide sequence: TGTGCCAGCAGCGCTAAGGGACAGGGACCTGGAAACACCATATATTTT.

The genes are TRBV4-1 and TRBJ2-7, with 12 nucleotides matching TRBD1. V was pared by 4 bases and J by 4 bases, with 2 bases of the junction left unmatched. Germline CDR1 reads MGHRA; CDR2 reads YSYEKL. This CDR3 contains 14 residues. The CDR3 spells CASSPGQGAYEQYF. The CDR3 coding sequence is TGCGCCAGCAGCCCGGGACAGGGGGCATACGAGCAGTACTTC.